The present TCR beta chain was sequenced within a study of cytomegalovirus exposure and HLA in healthy donors. V was trimmed by 4 bases and J by 6 bases, leaving 12 bases between them. There are 13 residues in the CDR3. Germline V gene sequence: CDR1 SGHNT, CDR2 YYREEE (reference sequence). TCRdb's copy holds only in-frame clones and misses some; the assay was immunoSEQ multiplex PCR. The sample records approximately 110,000 clones, 90% to 95% being singletons. Overall study results and limits: Whilst most TCR sequences proved rare, a subset of public TCRs occurred across many donors.

As for this clone: Its antigen is currently unknown.

Source material: PBMCs. The chain uses TRBV5-4 and TRBJ2-3; no firm D call. The receptor comes from a woman aged 18-29 years in good health and CMV-seronegative. In DNA, the CDR3 is TGTGCCAGCAGCCCGCCGGCCGGGGATACGCAGTATTTT. Amino acid sequence: CASSPPAGDTQYF.